Below, one T cell receptor (beta chain) is given with its context. Its antigen is not identified. The junction departs from germline at one end; a sequencing error may be responsible. A modified ARM-PCR protocol with three rounds of nested PCR amplified TCRbeta. TCRdb re-analysed the multiplex PCR reads in MiXCR, keeping a single row per CDR3 protein. Seen here are approximately 70,000 distinct CDR3 sequences, around four fifths observed once, and the top ten hold 28%. This record belongs to a study of tumor and adjacent non-tumor tissue in lung cancer. Study details: Each sample yielded millions of productive TCRbeta reads on average.

RNA was extracted from bulk tissue without any cell sorting. CDR3 length: 16 residues. Germline CDR1 reads DFQATT; CDR2 reads SNEGSKA (reference sequence). Study results and caveats: In normal lung, the top 100 clones were significantly more dominant than in tumor. Shorter survival was associated with higher TCR diversity in tumors.

The TCR was taken from a man between 60 and 75 years old with non-small cell lung cancer. The V gene is TRBV20-1, the J gene TRBJ1-4; 10 bases align to TRBD1. The sequenced sample was lung tumor tissue. CDR3 protein: CSATGTGDVTYEKLFF. For the CDR3, the DNA is TGCAGTGCTACCGGGACAGGGGACGTAACTTATGAAAAACTGTTTTTT.